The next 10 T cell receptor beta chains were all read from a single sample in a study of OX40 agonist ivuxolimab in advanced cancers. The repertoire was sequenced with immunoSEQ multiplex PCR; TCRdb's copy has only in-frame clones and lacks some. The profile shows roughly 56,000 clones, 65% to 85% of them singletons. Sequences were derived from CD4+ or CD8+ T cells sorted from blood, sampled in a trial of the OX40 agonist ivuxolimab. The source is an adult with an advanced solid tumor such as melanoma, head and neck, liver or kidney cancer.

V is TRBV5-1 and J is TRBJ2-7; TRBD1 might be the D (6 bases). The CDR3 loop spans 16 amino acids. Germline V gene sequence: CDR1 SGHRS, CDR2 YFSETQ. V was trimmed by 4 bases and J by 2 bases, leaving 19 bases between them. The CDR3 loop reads CASSPGAGQLTYEQYF. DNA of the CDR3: TGCGCCAGCAGCCCGGGCGCCGGACAGTTGACCTACGAGCAGTACTTC.

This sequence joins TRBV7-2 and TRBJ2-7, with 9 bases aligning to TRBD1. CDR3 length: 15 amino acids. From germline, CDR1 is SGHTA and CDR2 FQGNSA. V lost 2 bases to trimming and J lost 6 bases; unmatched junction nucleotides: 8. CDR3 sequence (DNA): TGTGCCAGCAGCTTATTCCCGGGACAGGGTGCCGAGCAGTACTTC. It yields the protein CASSLFPGQGAEQYF.

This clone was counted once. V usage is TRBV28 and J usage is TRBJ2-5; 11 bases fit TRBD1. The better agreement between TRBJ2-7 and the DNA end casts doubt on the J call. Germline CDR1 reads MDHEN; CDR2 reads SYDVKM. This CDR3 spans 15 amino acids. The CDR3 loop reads CASSWTGGDRYEQYF. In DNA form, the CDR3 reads TGTGCCAGCAGTTGGACAGGGGGCGATAGGTACGAGCAGTACTTC.

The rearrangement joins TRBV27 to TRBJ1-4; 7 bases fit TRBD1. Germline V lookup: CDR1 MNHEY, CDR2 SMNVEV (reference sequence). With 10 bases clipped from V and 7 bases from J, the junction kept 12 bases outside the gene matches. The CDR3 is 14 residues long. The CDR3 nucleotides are TGTGCCACCAAAGAGTTCAGGGGGGGTGAAAAACTGTTTTTT. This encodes CATKEFRGGEKLFF.

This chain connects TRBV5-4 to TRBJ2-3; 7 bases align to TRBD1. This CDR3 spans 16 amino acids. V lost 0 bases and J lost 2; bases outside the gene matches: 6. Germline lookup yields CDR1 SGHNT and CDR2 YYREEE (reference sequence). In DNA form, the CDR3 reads TGTGCCAGCAGCTTGGCCGGGACAGTCCCCACAGATACGCAGTATTTT. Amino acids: CASSLAGTVPTDTQYF.

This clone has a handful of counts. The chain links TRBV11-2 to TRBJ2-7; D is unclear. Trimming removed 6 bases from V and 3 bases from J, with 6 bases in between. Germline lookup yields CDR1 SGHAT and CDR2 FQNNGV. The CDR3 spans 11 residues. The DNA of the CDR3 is TGTGCCAGCAGGGCCCACTACGAGCAGTACTTC. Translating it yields CASRAHYEQYF.

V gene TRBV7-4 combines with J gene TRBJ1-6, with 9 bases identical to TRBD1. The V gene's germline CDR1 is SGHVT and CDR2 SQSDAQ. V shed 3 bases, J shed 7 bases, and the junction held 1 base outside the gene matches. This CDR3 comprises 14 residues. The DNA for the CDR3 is TGTGCCAGCAGCTTCGGACAGGGGAATTCACCCCTCCACTTT. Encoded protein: CASSFGQGNSPLHF.

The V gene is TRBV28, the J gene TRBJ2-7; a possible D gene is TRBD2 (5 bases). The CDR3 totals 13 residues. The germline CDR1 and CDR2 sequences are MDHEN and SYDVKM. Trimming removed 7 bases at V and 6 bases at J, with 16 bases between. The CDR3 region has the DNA TGTGCCAGCATCCGGGATCAACAAGCCGAGCAGTACTTC. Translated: CASIRDQQAEQYF.

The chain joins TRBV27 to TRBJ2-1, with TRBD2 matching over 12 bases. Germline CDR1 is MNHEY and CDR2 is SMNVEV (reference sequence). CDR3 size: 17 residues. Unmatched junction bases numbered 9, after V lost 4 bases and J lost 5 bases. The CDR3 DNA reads TGTGCCAGCAGTTGGCGCCCGGGACTAGCGGGTCACAATGAGCAGTTCTTC. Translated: CASSWRPGLAGHNEQFF.

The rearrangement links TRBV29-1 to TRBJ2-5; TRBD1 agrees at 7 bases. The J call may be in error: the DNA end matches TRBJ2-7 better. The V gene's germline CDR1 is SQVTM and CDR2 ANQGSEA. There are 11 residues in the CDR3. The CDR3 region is CSATGAYEQYF. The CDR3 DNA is TGCAGCGCCACAGGGGCTTACGAGCAGTACTTC.